The sequence of this T cell receptor beta chain was determined in a study of cytomegalovirus exposure and HLA in healthy donors. Use of 60 Vbeta and 13 Jbeta primers characterized the PCR. TCRdb's copy holds only in-frame clones and misses some; the assay was immunoSEQ multiplex PCR. The profile shows around 89,000 clones, about 85% of them singletons. In germline, CDR1 is MDHEN, CDR2 SYDVKM. V was shortened by 5 bases and J by 0 bases, with 4 bases between the two germline ends. There are 12 residues in the CDR3. The sample consisted of PBMCs. This chain uses TRBV28 with TRBJ1-2; D gene uncertain. This receptor was taken from a girl aged 2-10 years in good health and CMV-seropositive. Here the CDR3 reads CASSRPNYGYTF. CDR3 bases: TGTGCCAGCAGTCGTCCTAACTATGGCTACACCTTC.